This T cell receptor beta chain originates from a study of T cells in Graves' hyperthyroidism and ophthalmopathy (dated by TCRdb to the late 2010s). Concerning the study at large: Peripheral blood samples were taken at the time of initial diagnosis, prior to any treatment. A discovery cohort of approximately 97 patients, approximately 45 with Graves' ophthalmopathy and 57 with stable Graves' hyperthyroidism, was used to find distinguishing TCR V-J signatures. Prospective prediction of ophthalmopathy was tested in an independent validation cohort of about 19 hyperthyroidism patients and 17 patients who later progressed to ophthalmopathy. For training and testing, the roughly 93 patients in the discovery cohort were randomly divided in a 7:3 ratio. In addition, the study compared T-cell repertoires in thyroid tissue and in blood from 6 or 7 Graves' hyperthyroidism patients. Once sampling was done, hyperthyroidism patients were given methimazole at a starting dose of 30 mg daily, whereas ophthalmopathy patients were given high-dose intravenous methylprednisolone. The paper reports TCR Vbeta CDR3 sequencing of approximately 130 peripheral blood samples: under 45 ophthalmopathy, under 80 hyperthyroidism and around 17 progressor patients.

In the ophthalmopathy patients, disease was moderately to severely active, with a Clinical Activity Score of 3 or more, a NOSPECS grade of 4 or more, and a duration of less than 3 months. Patients with uncontrolled infections, other autoimmune diseases, pregnancy or lactation were excluded. Clinical symptoms, serum thyroxine and TRAb, thyroid ultrasound, and orbital computed tomography formed the basis for the diagnoses. PBMCs were separated from approximately 9.9 ml of fresh peripheral blood using Ficoll-Paque density gradient centrifugation. Total RNA was extracted with Trizol reagent, and quality was checked on an Agilent 2100 Bioanalyzer. General study outcomes and caveats: In validation, the model predicted progression to ophthalmopathy a median of roughly 6.1 months before onset, with roughly 68% sensitivity and 72.22% specificity. A model built on a 13 V-J signature distinguished ophthalmopathy from stable hyperthyroidism, reaching over 85% sensitivity and about 81% specificity in cross-validation and 80%/75% in testing. Sample size was not statistically predetermined, and investigators were not blinded to group allocation. Most expanded thyroid clonotypes (frequency above 0.001) were also found in blood, which suggests that blood repertoires may mirror thyroid immune responses.

CDR1 KGHSH and CDR2 LQKENI were looked up in the germline V gene. Relative to germline, V is missing 2 bases and J is missing 2 bases, with 7 bases of the junction outside any gene match. The CDR3, cysteine through phenylalanine, is 17 amino acids long. Only the CDR3 portion is preserved as DNA: 51 bases, with reading frame beginning at the first base. The TCR beta CDR3 regions were amplified from RNA transcripts. The first round of RT-PCR for the TCR CDR3 was performed with the HTBI primer set and the Qiagen OneStep RT-PCR kit. The libraries were constructed in a second round of multiplex PCR and then size-selected and purified. The libraries were sequenced on an Illumina HiSeq2000 using paired-end 100 bp reads. Processing in the source paper ran as follows. SOAPnuke was used to process the raw data, throwing out any read that contained adapters or uncalled bases, had a mean Phred below 15, or lacked an exact constant-primer or identifier match. COPE v1.2.5 was used to merge the high-quality paired reads, and each unique nucleotide sequence was defined as a clonotype. Clonotypes were aligned to IMGT TRBV, TRBD and TRBJ reference segments using MiTCR v1.1. The analysis included only V-J combinations with a frequency above 0.0001, which together covered 99% to 99.2% of the repertoires. A TCS score was defined as the ratio between F50 (clonal expansion) and ExV (chaos), using BLOSUM62-based TCRdist between CDR3 peptides within each V-J. Welch's t-statistics and random forest reduced some 510 V-J features to 10 to 15, which were used in a naive Bayes classifier (R e1071). In-frame beta chains were kept once TCRdb had trimmed the public reads at Q25 with fastp and called clones with MiXCR. Every entry covers one CDR3 protein and lists the most common genes and DNA from its rows. These V and J calls are TCRdb output, not the study's own analysis. The sample table lists 350,000 to 450,000 distinct CDR3 sequences, more than 13% of them with a count of one. 25% to 30% of the sample rests with the top ten.

On this clonotype itself: Its antigen is unknown. No quality values exist for individual bases; no much larger clone is one base distant.

The sequencing input was blood. Recombination joined TRBV18 with TRBJ2-2, and 8 junctional nucleotides match TRBD1. The sequence came from a man aged 50 or older with Graves' ophthalmopathy. DNA sequence: TGTGCCAGCTCACCATCCGACAGGGGTTCCAACACCGGGGAGCTGTTTTTT. The translation is CASSPSDRGSNTGELFF.